This T cell receptor beta chain originates from a study of CD4 T cells in relation to SARS-CoV-2 and coronaviruses. Study-wide background: ViraFEST: roughly 10-day antigen culture of PBMCs, then TCR beta CDR3 sequencing. No peptide or an HIV-1 Nef peptide pool served as negative control.

With regard to this clone: Its antigen is unidentified.

CD4+ T cells from unexposed donors were obtained before the COVID-19 pandemic (2011-2018). Isolation of CD4+ T cells took place after less than 13 days in culture. Unexposed-donor CD4+ T cells were probed with SARS-CoV-2 S/N and four cold-coronavirus spikes, cells permitting. Assay: immunoSEQ multiplex PCR; the TCRdb copy retains only in-frame clones and omits some. The data hold around 29,000 clones, with around 80% observed a single time. This CDR3 region has 19 residues. V was shortened by 0 bases and J by 2 bases, with 18 bases between the two germline ends. Germline V gene data show CDR1 as SGHRS and CDR2 as YFSETQ.

Sequenced: CD4+ T cells from PBMCs, cultured in vitro. The TCR originated in a human donor in good health. The chain combines TRBV5-1 with TRBJ2-6, with D tentatively TRBD1 (6 bases). The CDR3, as DNA: TGCGCCAGCAGCTTGGCTCCACAGGGTCGGTTCGCTGGGGCCAACGTCCTGACTTTC. Its translation is CASSLAPQGRFAGANVLTF.